This T cell receptor beta chain was sequenced for a study of blood T cell repertoires in COVID-19. V lost 6 bases to trimming and J lost 3 bases, with 15 bases between them. CDR1 MDHEN and CDR2 SYDVKM come from the germline V gene. CDR3 length: 14 residues. Study processing details: The assay estimated nucleated cells by amplifying reference gene primers. The method was immunoSEQ multiplex PCR; TCRdb's version includes in-frame clones alone and lacks a portion of them. V and J calls and clone size are those listed in that table; D and trimming were worked out from the DNA. The sample gives more than 250,000 clones, nearly 90% of which show up once; around 0.7% is in the top ten.

The sequenced sample consisted of peripheral blood. The sequence derives from a human donor in a cohort sampled during active COVID-19. The chain is built from TRBV28 and TRBJ2-7, with D perhaps matching TRBD2 (5 bases). In nucleotides, the CDR3 is TGTGCCAGCAGACCGTTGGACTTCCACTACGAGCAGTACTTC. Encoded protein: CASRPLDFHYEQYF.